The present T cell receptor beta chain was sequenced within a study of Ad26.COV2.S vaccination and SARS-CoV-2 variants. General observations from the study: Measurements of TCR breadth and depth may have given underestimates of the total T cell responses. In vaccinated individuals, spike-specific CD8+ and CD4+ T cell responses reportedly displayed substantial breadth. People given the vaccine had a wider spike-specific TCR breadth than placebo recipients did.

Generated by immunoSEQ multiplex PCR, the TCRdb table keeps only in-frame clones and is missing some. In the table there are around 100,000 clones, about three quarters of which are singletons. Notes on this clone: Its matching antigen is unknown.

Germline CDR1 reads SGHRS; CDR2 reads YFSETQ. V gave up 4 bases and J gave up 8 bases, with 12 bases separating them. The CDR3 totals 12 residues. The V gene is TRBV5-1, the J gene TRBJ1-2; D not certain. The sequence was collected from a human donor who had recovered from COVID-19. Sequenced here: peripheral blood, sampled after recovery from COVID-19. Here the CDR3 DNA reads TGCGCCAGCAGCCCAGAGGGTCCCGGCTACACCTTC. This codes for CASSPEGPGYTF.